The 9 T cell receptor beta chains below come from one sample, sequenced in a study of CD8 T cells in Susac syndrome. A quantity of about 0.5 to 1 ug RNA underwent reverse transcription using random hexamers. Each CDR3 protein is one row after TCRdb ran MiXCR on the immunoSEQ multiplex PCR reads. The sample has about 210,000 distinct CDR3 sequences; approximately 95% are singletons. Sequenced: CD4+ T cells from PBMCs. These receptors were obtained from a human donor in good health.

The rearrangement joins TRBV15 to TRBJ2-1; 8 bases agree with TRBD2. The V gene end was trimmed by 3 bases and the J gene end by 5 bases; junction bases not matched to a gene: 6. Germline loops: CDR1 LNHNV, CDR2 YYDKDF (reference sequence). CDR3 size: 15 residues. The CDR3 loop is CATSSPGLGDNEQFF. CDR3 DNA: TGTGCCACCAGCAGCCCGGGACTAGGAGACAATGAGCAGTTCTTC.

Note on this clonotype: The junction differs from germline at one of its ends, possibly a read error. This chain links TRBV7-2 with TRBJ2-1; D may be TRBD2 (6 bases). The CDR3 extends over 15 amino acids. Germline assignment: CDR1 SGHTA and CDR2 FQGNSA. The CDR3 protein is CASNLERTNRNEQFF. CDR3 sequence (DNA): TGTGCCAGCAACTTAGAAAGGACTAACCGCAATGAGCAGTTCTTC.

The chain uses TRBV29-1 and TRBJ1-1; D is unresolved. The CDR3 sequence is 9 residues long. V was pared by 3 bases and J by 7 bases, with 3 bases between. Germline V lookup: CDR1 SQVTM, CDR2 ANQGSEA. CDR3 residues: CSVDGEAFF. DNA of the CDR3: TGCAGCGTTGATGGTGAAGCTTTCTTT.

The CDR3 bases are TGTGCCAGCAGTTTCCTAGCGGGGGGGAGCGAGACCCAGTACTTC. Encoded protein: CASSFLAGGSETQYF. This sequence joins TRBV28 and TRBJ2-5, with 12 bases matching TRBD2. The J segment lost 5 bases and the V segment lost 3 bases, leaving 4 bases of the junction unmatched. The CDR3 is made up of 15 amino acids. Germline V gene sequence: CDR1 MDHEN, CDR2 SYDVKM.

The CDR3 loop is CASSQEVMSYNEQFF. The CDR3 DNA is TGCGCCAGCAGCCAAGAGGTTATGAGCTACAATGAGCAGTTCTTC. The rearrangement uses TRBV4-3 and TRBJ2-1, with no clear D. Between the trimmed V and J ends, which lost 0 bases and 3 bases, there was a span of 9 bases. Germline V gene data show CDR1 as LGHNA and CDR2 as YSLEER. This CDR3 region has 15 residues.

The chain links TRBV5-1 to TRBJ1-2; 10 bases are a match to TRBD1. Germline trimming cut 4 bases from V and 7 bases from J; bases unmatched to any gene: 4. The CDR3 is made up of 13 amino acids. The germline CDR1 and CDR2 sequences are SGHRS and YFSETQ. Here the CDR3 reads CASSGTGAGGYTF. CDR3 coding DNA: TGCGCCAGCAGCGGGACAGGGGCTGGTGGCTACACCTTC.

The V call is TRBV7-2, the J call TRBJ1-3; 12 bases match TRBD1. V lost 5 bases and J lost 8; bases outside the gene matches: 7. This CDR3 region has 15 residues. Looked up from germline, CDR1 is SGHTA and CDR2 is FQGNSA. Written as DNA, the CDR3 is TGTGCCAGCAGCCACCTGGGACAGGGGGCAGACACCATATATTTT. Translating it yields CASSHLGQGADTIYF. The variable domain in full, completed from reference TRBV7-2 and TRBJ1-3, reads GAGVSQSPSNKVTEKGKDVELRCDPISGHTALYWYRQSLGQGLEFLIYFQGNSAPDKSGLPSDRFSAERTGGSVSTLTIQRTQQEDSAVYLCASSHLGQGADTIYFGEGSWLTVV.

The CDR3 nucleotides read TGTGCCAGCAGCATACGGACAGGGGGCGGAAACACCATATATTTT. Translating it yields CASSIRTGGGNTIYF. The J gene is TRBJ1-3, the V gene TRBV3-1; TRBD1 aligns across 11 bases. The CDR3 covers 15 residues. Germline V gives CDR1 LGHDT, CDR2 YNNKEL (reference sequence). J was trimmed by 4 bases and V by 5 bases; bases with no gene match: 4.

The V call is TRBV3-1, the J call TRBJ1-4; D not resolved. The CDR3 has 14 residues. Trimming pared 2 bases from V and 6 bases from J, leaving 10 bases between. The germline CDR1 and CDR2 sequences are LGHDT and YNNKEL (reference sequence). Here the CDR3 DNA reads TGTGCCAGCAGCCAACGGGGATTGGATGAAAAACTGTTTTTT. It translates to CASSQRGLDEKLFF.